This T cell receptor (beta chain) was sequenced during a study of blood T cell repertoires in COVID-19. Trimming took off 2 bases at V and 2 bases at J, with 8 bases between the two ends. Germline V lookup: CDR1 KGHDR, CDR2 SFDVKD. The CDR3 contains 15 residues. The authors' processing: Reference gene primers were amplified, and this amplification served to estimate nucleated cell counts. Method: immunoSEQ multiplex PCR; TCRdb's copy keeps in-frame clones and lacks some. V, J and clone size were drawn from that table, and D and trimming were deduced from the DNA. The table lists a few hundred thousand clones, more than 75% of them singletons.

Sequences were obtained from peripheral blood. This sequence was found in a human donor in a cohort sampled during active COVID-19. This chain joins TRBV24-1 and TRBJ2-2; a weak D match, TRBD2 (5 bases). In DNA form, the CDR3 reads TGTGCCACCAGTGATTGGGAGTCCAACACCGGGGAGCTGTTTTTT. It codes for CATSDWESNTGELFF.